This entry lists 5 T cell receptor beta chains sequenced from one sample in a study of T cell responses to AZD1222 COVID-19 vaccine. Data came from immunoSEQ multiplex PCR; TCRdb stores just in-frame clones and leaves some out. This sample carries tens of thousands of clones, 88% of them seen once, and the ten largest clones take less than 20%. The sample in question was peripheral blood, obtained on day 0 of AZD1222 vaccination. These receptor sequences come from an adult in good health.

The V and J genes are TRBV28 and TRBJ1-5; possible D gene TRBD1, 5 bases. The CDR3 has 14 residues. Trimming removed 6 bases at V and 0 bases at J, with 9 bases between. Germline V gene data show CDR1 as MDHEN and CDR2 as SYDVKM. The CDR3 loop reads CASRGLVSNQPQHF. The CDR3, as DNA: TGTGCCAGCAGGGGACTTGTTAGCAATCAGCCCCAGCATTTT.

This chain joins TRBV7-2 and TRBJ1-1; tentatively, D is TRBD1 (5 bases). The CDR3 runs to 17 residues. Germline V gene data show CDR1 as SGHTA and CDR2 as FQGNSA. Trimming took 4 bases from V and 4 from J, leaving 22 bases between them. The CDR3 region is CASSSSWGVGTGTEAFF. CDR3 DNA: TGTGCCAGCAGCTCAAGCTGGGGTGTAGGGACGGGCACTGAAGCTTTCTTT.

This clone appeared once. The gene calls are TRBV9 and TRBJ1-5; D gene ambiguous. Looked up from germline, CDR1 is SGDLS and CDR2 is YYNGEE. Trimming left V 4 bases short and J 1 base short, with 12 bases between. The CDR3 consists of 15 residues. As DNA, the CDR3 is TGTGCCAGCAGCATCGGACCGAAAAGCAATCAGCCCCAGCATTTT. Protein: CASSIGPKSNQPQHF.

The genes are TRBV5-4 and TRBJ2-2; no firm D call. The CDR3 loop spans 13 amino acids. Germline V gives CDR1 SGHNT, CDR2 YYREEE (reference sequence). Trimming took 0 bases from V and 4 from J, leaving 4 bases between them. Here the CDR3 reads CASSLVATGELFF. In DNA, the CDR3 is TGTGCCAGCAGCTTGGTGGCCACCGGGGAGCTGTTTTTT. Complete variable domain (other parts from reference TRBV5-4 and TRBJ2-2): ETGVTQSPTHLIKTRGQQVTLRCSSQSGHNTVSWYQQALGQGPQFIFQYYREEENGRGNFPPRFSGLQFPNYSSELNVNALELDDSALYLCASSLVATGELFFGEGSRLTVL.

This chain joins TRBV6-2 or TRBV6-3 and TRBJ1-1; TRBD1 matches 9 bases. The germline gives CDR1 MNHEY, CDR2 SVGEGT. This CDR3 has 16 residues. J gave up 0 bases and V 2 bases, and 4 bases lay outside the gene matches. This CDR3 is CASSYGTGTLNTEAFF. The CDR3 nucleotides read TGTGCCAGCAGTTACGGGACAGGGACTCTGAACACTGAAGCTTTCTTT.